The 15 T cell receptor beta chains below were found in one sample sequenced in a study of shared clonotypes between healthy human individuals. The method was immunoSEQ multiplex PCR; TCRdb's version includes in-frame clones alone and lacks a portion of them. The sample shows a few million clones, roughly nine tenths of them seen only once. Sequencing was done on a sample of naive CD4+ T cells sorted from blood. Subset denoted: CD45RA+ positively selected. Source of these receptors: a man between 18 and 29 years old in good health.

This sequence joins TRBV20-1 and TRBJ1-6; 9 positions match TRBD1. J lost 14 bases, V lost 5 bases, and 4 bases had no gene match. This CDR3 has 11 residues. The germline V gene encodes CDR1 DFQATT and CDR2 SNEGSKA (reference sequence). CDR3 sequence: CSARQGETLHF. In DNA form, the CDR3 reads TGCAGTGCTCGACAGGGGGAAACCCTCCACTTT.

The chain couples TRBV19 to TRBJ1-5, with 7 bases aligning to TRBD1. With 0 bases clipped from V and 1 base from J, the junction kept 3 bases outside the gene matches. In germline, CDR1 is LNHDA, CDR2 SQIVND (reference sequence). This CDR3 contains 16 residues. The CDR3 nucleotides are TGTGCCAGTAGTATAGAAACAGGGGTAAGCAATCAGCCCCAGCATTTT. Its protein product is CASSIETGVSNQPQHF.

V gene TRBV19 combines with J gene TRBJ2-1; TRBD2 matches at 7 bases. J was trimmed by 3 bases and V by 4 bases; bases with no gene match: 6. Germline CDR1 and CDR2: LNHDA and SQIVND (reference sequence). The CDR3 has 15 residues. This CDR3 reads CASSTSSGGYNEQFF. CDR3 nucleotide sequence: TGTGCCAGTAGTACCTCTAGCGGTGGCTACAATGAGCAGTTCTTC.

The V gene is TRBV6-5, the J gene TRBJ1-2; TRBD1 aligns across 8 bases. This CDR3 region has 14 residues. Looked up from germline, CDR1 is MNHEY and CDR2 is SVGAGI. The junction had 8 bases not matched to a gene; V was cut back by 6 bases and J by 5 bases. As DNA, the CDR3 is TGTGCCAGCAGCCCGGACAGGGATCTTTATGGCTACACCTTC. This codes for CASSPDRDLYGYTF.

This clone was counted only a few times. The sample holds other DNA sequences that translate to the same CDR3. The V call is TRBV6-5, the J call TRBJ2-7; a possible D gene is TRBD2 (5 bases). CDR3 length: 10 amino acids. Deletions cut 8 bases from V and 3 bases from J, with 5 bases between. Germline lookup yields CDR1 MNHEY and CDR2 SVGAGI. CDR3: CASGLYEQYF. CDR3 DNA sequence: TGTGCCAGCGGACTCTACGAGCAGTACTTC.

The chain is built from TRBV6-1 and TRBJ1-6; D is ambiguous. Germline CDR1 and CDR2: MNHNS and SASEGT. V was cut by 7 bases and J by 2 bases, with 12 bases left in between. The CDR3 covers 15 residues. CDR3 loop: CASTGRVTYNSPLHF. The CDR3 region has the DNA TGTGCCAGCACGGGGAGGGTGACCTATAATTCACCCCTCCACTTT.

The CDR3 DNA is TGCGCCAGCAGTCCACAGGGACAGTGGGCTGGGGAGCAGTACTTC. It codes for CASSPQGQWAGEQYF. The rearrangement links TRBV4-1 to TRBJ2-7, with 7 bases fitting TRBD1. The length of the CDR3 is 15 residues. V lost 6 bases and J lost 7; bases outside the gene matches: 15. Germline CDR1 reads MGHRA; CDR2 reads YSYEKL.

J is TRBJ2-3 and V is TRBV7-2; 8 bases agree with TRBD1. Germline values: CDR1 SGHTA, CDR2 FQGNSA. This CDR3 comprises 19 residues. V lost 5 bases and J lost 1; bases outside the gene matches: 17. CDR3 protein: CASSRAIGQGIGRTDTQYF. Here the CDR3 DNA reads TGTGCCAGCAGCCGCGCCATAGGACAGGGTATAGGTCGCACAGATACGCAGTATTTT.

The chain couples TRBV2 to TRBJ2-7; D not resolved. V was pared by 8 bases and J by 2 bases, with 10 bases between. The CDR3 is made up of 12 amino acids. Germline V lookup: CDR1 SNHLY, CDR2 FYNNEI. Here the CDR3 DNA reads TGTGCCAGCGGTCCAGAAACCTACGAGCAGTACTTC. This gives the protein CASGPETYEQYF.

Comments on this clone: Other DNA sequences in this sample translate to the same CDR3. The chain recombines TRBV6-5 with TRBJ2-7; TRBD2 agrees at 10 bases. In germline, CDR1 is MNHEY, CDR2 SVGAGI. This CDR3 is 15 amino acids long. Trimming at V came to 0 bases and at J to 3 bases, leaving 2 bases not matched to a gene. Here the CDR3 DNA reads TGTGCCAGCAGTTACTCTGTAGCGGGAGGCTACGAGCAGTACTTC. It is translated as CASSYSVAGGYEQYF.

The chain couples TRBV6-1 to TRBJ2-7; D unresolved. This CDR3 is 14 amino acids long. Germline assignment: CDR1 MNHNS and CDR2 SASEGT. The ends were cut back, 8 bases at V and 5 bases at J, with 19 bases in the middle. The CDR3 is CASRFGPSLDEQYF. The CDR3 DNA sequence: TGTGCCAGCCGCTTTGGTCCCTCCCTCGACGAGCAGTACTTC.

The V gene is TRBV7-2, the J gene TRBJ1-2; 9 bases are a match to TRBD1. J gave up 4 bases and V 5 bases, and 8 bases lay outside the gene matches. This CDR3 has 15 residues. Per germline, CDR1 SGHTA and CDR2 FQGNSA. The CDR3 nucleotides are TGTGCCAGCAGCCAAGGGACAGGGTTTAGCTATGGCTACACCTTC. This codes for CASSQGTGFSYGYTF.

The chain employs TRBV28 and TRBJ1-1; a possible D gene is TRBD1 (6 bases). In germline, CDR1 is MDHEN, CDR2 SYDVKM. This CDR3 spans 14 amino acids. Trimming shortened V by 5 bases and J by 0 bases, and 10 bases separated the two germline ends. CDR3 sequence reads: CASSGQIMNTEAFF. The CDR3 DNA reads as TGTGCCAGCAGTGGACAGATAATGAACACTGAAGCTTTCTTT.

CDR3 DNA sequence: TGCGCCAGCAGAGGGCTGGGGGAGATAAACACTGAAGCTTTCTTT. Its protein product is CASRGLGEINTEAFF. V and J are TRBV5-1 and TRBJ1-1, with D perhaps matching TRBD1 (5 bases). The CDR3 consists of 15 residues. V was clipped by 5 bases and J by 2 bases, with 16 bases between them. The germline V gene has CDR1 SGHRS and CDR2 YFSETQ.

V and J are TRBV9 and TRBJ1-4, with D uncertain. CDR3 length equals 16 residues. Trimming left V 4 bases short and J 0 bases short, with 13 bases between. From germline, CDR1 is SGDLS and CDR2 YYNGEE. The CDR3 here is CASSPLPDATNEKLFF. The CDR3 DNA follows: TGTGCCAGCAGCCCCCTCCCAGACGCAACTAATGAAAAACTGTTTTTT.